The 32 T cell receptor beta chains below all came from one sample that was sequenced in a study of human T cells and chemical hapten exposure. Using its own MiXCR run on the RACE reads, TCRdb lists one record per CDR3 protein. The sample gives 50,000 to 65,000 distinct CDR3 sequences, about 9.4% of which show up once; 14% is in the top ten. Stated time point: pre-sensitization, week 0. Treatment meaning: therapeutic diphenylcyclopropenone sensitization with weekly scalp DPC. The source was whole blood, collected in connection with sensitization to the hapten diphenylcyclopropenone (DPC). These receptors were collected from a woman between 35 and 50 years old with alopecia areata. Some clones in this sample may be carry-over from other donors' samples.

In its sample, this clonotype was seen a few times. The CDR3 is CASSLPRAMNTEAFF. CDR3 DNA sequence: TGTGCCAGCAGCTTACCCAGGGCCATGAACACTGAAGCTTTCTTT. The chain recombines TRBV5-4 with TRBJ1-1, with D possibly being TRBD1 (5 bases). V was trimmed by 2 bases and J by 0 bases, leaving 11 bases between them. This CDR3 comprises 15 residues. Per the germline V gene, CDR1 is SGHNT and CDR2 is YYREEE (reference sequence).

This clonotype was counted at least ten times. This rearrangement joins TRBV2 to TRBJ1-6; D not resolved. CDR3 length equals 14 residues. Per the germline V gene, CDR1 is SNHLY and CDR2 is FYNNEI. The V end was cut by 5 bases, the J end by 5 bases, with 10 bases between. CDR3 bases: TGTGCCAGCAGTCTGCAGCTTAATAATTCACCCCTCCACTTT. This encodes CASSLQLNNSPLHF.

As regards this clonotype: A clone one base away is much larger, so this may be a read error. CDR3 bases: TGTGCCAGCAGCCTTGGGGGGCCGGCCAAAGAGCAGTTCTTC. Protein product: CASSLGGPAKEQFF. V gene TRBV6-1 combines with J gene TRBJ2-1; D may correspond to TRBD1 or TRBD2 (6 bases each). Trimming took 6 bases from V and 10 from J, leaving 19 bases between them. The V gene's germline CDR1 is MNHNS and CDR2 SASEGT. The CDR3 sequence is 14 residues long.

This clonotype came up many times. V and J are TRBV25-1 and TRBJ2-2; D possibly corresponds to TRBD1 (6 bases). The CDR3 covers 13 residues. Trimming took 4 bases from V and 8 from J, leaving 11 bases between them. Germline loops: CDR1 MGHDK, CDR2 SYGVNS. Here the CDR3 DNA reads TGTGCCAGCAGTGTTGGGGGCTTTGGGGAGCTGTTTTTT. This gives the protein CASSVGGFGELFF.

This clonotype was counted ten times or more. The rearrangement links TRBV18 to TRBJ2-5; possibly TRBD1 for D (5 bases). Trimming removed 3 bases from V and 2 bases from J, with 13 bases in between. Germline assignment: CDR1 KGHSH and CDR2 LQKENI. This CDR3 comprises 15 residues. CDR3 bases: TGTGCCAGCTCACCGACAACAGGTTTACAAGAGACCCAGTACTTC. Translation gives CASSPTTGLQETQYF.

This clonotype counts as medium-sized. The CDR3 nucleotides are TGCAGTGCTAGAGATGCACAGGGACATGGCTACACCTTC. Protein product: CSARDAQGHGYTF. The chain couples TRBV20-1 to TRBJ1-2; a possible D gene is TRBD1 (6 bases). CDR1 DFQATT and CDR2 SNEGSKA come from the germline V gene (reference sequence). The CDR3 contains 13 residues. V lost 0 bases, J lost 6 bases, and 11 bases lay in between.

In its sample, this clonotype was seen a few times. J is TRBJ1-1 and V is TRBV6-6; 8 bases match TRBD1. V lost 2 bases, J lost 10 bases, and 15 bases stayed unmatched. This CDR3 region has 16 residues. The germline V gene encodes CDR1 MNHNY and CDR2 SVGAGI (reference sequence). The DNA for the CDR3 is TGTGCCAGCAGTTACGGGGGACAGGTAACCTCCCGGGGAGCTTTCTTT. The encoded protein is CASSYGGQVTSRGAFF.

In its sample, this clonotype was seen many times. This rearrangement joins TRBV5-5 to TRBJ1-1; D unclear. Germline assignment: CDR1 SGHKS and CDR2 YYEKEE (reference sequence). Trimming removed 0 bases at V and 8 bases at J, with 8 bases between. The CDR3 is 12 amino acids. The CDR3 reads CASSLALGEAFF. The CDR3 DNA sequence: TGTGCCAGCAGCTTGGCTTTGGGAGAAGCTTTCTTT.

This chain joins TRBV7-9 and TRBJ2-2; 7 bases agree with TRBD2. The germline V gene has CDR1 SEHNR and CDR2 FQNEAQ (reference sequence). CDR3 length: 16 amino acids. J lost 0 bases, V lost 8 bases, and 9 bases had no gene match. CDR3 amino acids: CASLRYSGANTGELFF. CDR3 DNA sequence: TGTGCCAGCCTCCGATACAGCGGGGCGAACACCGGGGAGCTGTTTTTT.

This clonotype occurred many times. V gene TRBV5-1 combines with J gene TRBJ1-1; D may be TRBD1 (5 bases). This CDR3 comprises 15 residues. Between the trimmed V and J ends, which lost 0 bases and 1 base, there was a span of 10 bases. In germline, CDR1 is SGHRS, CDR2 YFSETQ. CDR3: CASSLAGTGNTEAFF. The CDR3 DNA is TGCGCCAGCAGCTTGGCGGGGACCGGGAACACTGAAGCTTTCTTT. The complete variable domain, with remaining parts taken from reference TRBV5-1 and TRBJ1-1, reads KAGVTQTPRYLIKTRGQQVTLSCSPISGHRSVSWYQQTPGQGLQFLFEYFSETQRNKGNFPGRFSGRQFSNSRSEMNVSTLELGDSALYLCASSLAGTGNTEAFFGQGTRLTVV.

This clonotype was picked up many times. CDR3 DNA sequence: TGTGCCTATCGCCTAGGGCTATCGGGTGGAAACACCATATATTTT. Its protein product is CAYRLGLSGGNTIYF. The chain has TRBV30 and TRBJ1-3; the D is unclear. From germline, CDR1 is GTSNPN and CDR2 SVGIG (reference sequence). This CDR3 is built from 15 residues. Trimming stripped 7 bases from V and 3 bases from J, with 19 bases between.

This clonotype was recorded at least ten times. The J gene is TRBJ2-6, the V gene TRBV20-1; no clear D. Trimming removed 0 bases at V and 0 bases at J, with 15 bases between. The CDR3 is 18 amino acids. Germline V CDR1 and CDR2: DFQATT, SNEGSKA (reference sequence). The CDR3 coding sequence is TGCAGTGCTAGAGATGGGCGACAATCCCCCTCTGGGGCCAACGTCCTGACTTTC. It encodes CSARDGRQSPSGANVLTF.

This clonotype was counted at least ten times. This sequence joins TRBV12-3 or TRBV12-4 and TRBJ1-5; 12 bases are shared with TRBD1. The V gene end was trimmed by 5 bases and the J gene end by 6 bases; junction bases not matched to a gene: 8. The CDR3 consists of 16 residues. The CDR3 coding sequence is TGTGCCAGCAGTGCCCGGGACAGGGGGCCGGGTCAGCCCCAGCATTTT. Protein product: CASSARDRGPGQPQHF.

This chain joins TRBV28 and TRBJ2-3; TRBD2 aligns across 15 bases. J gave up 7 bases and V 5 bases, and 4 bases lay outside the gene matches. Germline lookup yields CDR1 MDHEN and CDR2 SYDVKM. The CDR3 runs to 15 residues. CDR3 loop: CASSPGTSGRNTQYF. The DNA of the CDR3 is TGTGCCAGCAGTCCGGGGACTAGCGGGAGGAATACGCAGTATTTT.

This clonotype came up many times. The chain uses TRBV9 and TRBJ2-1; maybe TRBD1 (6 bases). The CDR3 is 14 amino acids. Germline lookup yields CDR1 SGDLS and CDR2 YYNGEE. Between the trimmed V and J ends, which lost 0 bases and 6 bases, there was a span of 10 bases. For the CDR3, the DNA is TGTGCCAGCAGCGTAGATGGGGGCCTCAATGAGCAGTTCTTC. Its translation: CASSVDGGLNEQFF.

V usage is TRBV9 and J usage is TRBJ2-1, with TRBD1 identical over 8 bases. Germline V lookup: CDR1 SGDLS, CDR2 YYNGEE. There are 16 residues in the CDR3. J gave up 4 bases and V 0 bases, and 6 bases lay outside the gene matches. The CDR3 DNA sequence: TGTGCCAGCAGCGTAGGAGGGACAGGCTTATACAATGAGCAGTTCTTC. Residues: CASSVGGTGLYNEQFF. Combining the CDR3 with reference TRBV9 and TRBJ2-1 gives the whole variable domain DSGVTQTPKHLITATGQRVTLRCSPRSGDLSVYWYQQSLDQGLQFLIQYYNGEERAKGNILERFSAQQFPDLHSELNLSSLELGDSALYFCASSVGGTGLYNEQFFGPGTRLTVL.

Ten or more counts support this clonotype. The chain has TRBV12-3 or TRBV12-4 and TRBJ1-2; the D is unclear. The CDR3 extends over 15 amino acids. The V end was cut by 5 bases, the J end by 3 bases, with 16 bases between. This CDR3 is CASSKPNGVDYGYTF. DNA for the CDR3: TGTGCCAGCAGTAAACCCAACGGGGTAGACTATGGCTACACCTTC.

This clonotype appeared many times. J is TRBJ1-2 and V is TRBV2; D not resolved. Germline CDR1 and CDR2: SNHLY and FYNNEI. Trimming removed 8 bases at V and 3 bases at J, with 16 bases between. The CDR3 totals 14 residues. The CDR3 here is CASSSGLGYYGYTF. The CDR3 DNA sequence: TGTGCCAGCTCGTCAGGCTTAGGGTACTATGGCTACACCTTC. The full variable domain, rest sourced from reference TRBV2 and TRBJ1-2, is EPEVTQTPSHQVTQMGQEVILRCVPISNHLYFYWYRQILGQKVEFLVSFYNNEISEKSEIFDDQFSVERPDGSNFTLKIRSTKLEDSAMYFCASSSGLGYYGYTFGSGTRLTVV.

This chain connects TRBV28 to TRBJ2-7; D is uncertain. The CDR3 totals 11 residues. Trimming pared 5 bases from V and 7 bases from J, leaving 9 bases between. Germline assignment: CDR1 MDHEN and CDR2 SYDVKM. The CDR3 sequence is CASSLFVEQYF. For the CDR3, the DNA is TGTGCCAGCAGTCTATTTGTGGAGCAGTACTTC. Full variable domain (outside the CDR3, taken from reference TRBV28 and TRBJ2-7): DVKVTQSSRYLVKRTGEKVFLECVQDMDHENMFWYRQDPGLGLRLIYFSYDVKMKEKGDIPEGYSVSREKKERFSLILESASTNQTSMYLCASSLFVEQYFGPGTRLTVT.

The gene calls are TRBV20-1 and TRBJ1-2, with 10 positions matching TRBD1. This CDR3 contains 14 residues. The J segment lost 5 bases and the V segment lost 3 bases, leaving 6 bases of the junction unmatched. The germline V gene encodes CDR1 DFQATT and CDR2 SNEGSKA (reference sequence). CDR3 in DNA: TGCAGTGCTAGGGGGACAGGGGAAAGGTATGGCTACACCTTC. Translating it yields CSARGTGERYGYTF.

The chain combines TRBV4-1 with TRBJ1-2, with 8 bases aligning to TRBD1. Germline V gives CDR1 MGHRA, CDR2 YSYEKL. CDR3 length equals 14 residues. The junction had 4 bases not matched to a gene; V was cut back by 1 base and J by 6 bases. CDR3: CASSQVSGGNGYTF. In DNA, the CDR3 is TGCGCCAGCAGCCAAGTTTCAGGGGGCAATGGCTACACCTTC.

This clonotype has just a few counts. The rearrangement joins TRBV30 to TRBJ2-7; D unclear. This CDR3 contains 11 residues. CDR1 is GTSNPN, CDR2 SVGIG, per germline (reference sequence). Trimming shortened V by 4 bases and J by 3 bases, and 7 bases separated the two germline ends. CDR3 sequence reads: CAWNSNYEQYF. The CDR3 nucleotides are TGTGCCTGGAACAGCAACTACGAGCAGTACTTC.

The table lists this clonotype with many counts. This rearrangement joins TRBV7-2 to TRBJ2-2; maybe TRBD1 (5 bases). Germline CDR1 and CDR2: SGHTA and FQGNSA. V was trimmed by 5 bases and J by 4 bases, leaving 14 bases between them. The CDR3 runs 15 residues. CDR3 sequence reads: CASSTQGAATGELFF. The DNA of the CDR3 is TGTGCCAGCAGCACCCAGGGTGCGGCCACCGGGGAGCTGTTTTTT.

This clonotype was picked up many times. The chain has TRBV28 and TRBJ1-5; D call uncertain. CDR1 and CDR2 (germline): MDHEN, SYDVKM. This CDR3 region has 15 residues. V was pared by 7 bases and J by 2 bases, with 15 bases between. The CDR3 DNA follows: TGTGCCAGCAAGGATGTGGGCGGGGGCAATCAGCCCCAGCATTTT. Amino acid sequence: CASKDVGGGNQPQHF.

This clonotype was counted ten times or more. The chain carries TRBV7-2 and TRBJ2-2; no clear D. Germline CDR1 SGHTA, CDR2 FQGNSA. Between the trimmed V and J ends, which lost 1 base and 4 bases, there was a span of 7 bases. The CDR3 extends over 14 amino acids. CDR3 nucleotides: TGTGCCAGCAGCTTAGAATTGAGCACCGGGGAGCTGTTTTTT. Amino acids: CASSLELSTGELFF.

This clonotype showed up many times. This rearrangement joins TRBV7-9 to TRBJ2-5; D is uncertain. The CDR3 loop spans 16 amino acids. Trimming took 5 bases from V and 1 from J, leaving 17 bases between them. Germline CDR1 and CDR2: SEHNR and FQNEAQ (reference sequence). The CDR3 sequence: CASSHKDGPSQETQYF. The CDR3 DNA reads as TGTGCCAGCAGCCACAAAGATGGACCTTCCCAAGAGACCCAGTACTTC.

This clonotype was counted at least ten times. This chain joins TRBV4-3 and TRBJ2-1; D gene ambiguous. The ends were cut back, 4 bases at V and 6 bases at J, with 4 bases in the middle. CDR3 length: 11 amino acids. CDR1 LGHNA and CDR2 YSLEER come from the germline V gene. The CDR3 nucleotides read TGCGCCAGCAGCCGTAGCAATGAGCAGTTCTTC. It codes for CASSRSNEQFF.

This clonotype was counted only a few times. The chain has TRBV20-1 and TRBJ2-3, with a possible D match to TRBD2 (5 bases). Germline V gene data show CDR1 as DFQATT and CDR2 as SNEGSKA (reference sequence). There are 16 residues in the CDR3. The V end was cut by 2 bases, the J end by 2 bases, with 17 bases between. Written as DNA, the CDR3 is TGCAGTGCTAGAAGCCAGGTCGGGGAACTCACAGATACGCAGTATTTT. Translating it yields CSARSQVGELTDTQYF.

This clonotype was detected ten times or more. The chain carries TRBV6-5 and TRBJ1-6, with a possible D match to TRBD1 (6 bases). The CDR3 sequence is 12 residues long. Germline values: CDR1 MNHEY, CDR2 SVGAGI. V lost 6 bases and J lost 8, with 8 bases in between. The CDR3 DNA reads TGTGCCAGCAGAGCAGGGGATTCACCCCTCCACTTT. Amino acid sequence: CASRAGDSPLHF.

The CDR3 sequence is CASSHPRASGPPPYNEQFF. CDR3 sequence (DNA): TGCGCCAGCAGCCACCCCAGGGCTAGCGGGCCACCCCCATACAATGAGCAGTTCTTC. V and J are TRBV4-1 and TRBJ2-1; 8 bases agree with TRBD2. Per germline, CDR1 MGHRA and CDR2 YSYEKL. Germline trimming cut 3 bases from V and 4 bases from J; bases unmatched to any gene: 17. The CDR3 sequence is 19 residues long.

At least ten counts were recorded for this clonotype. The chain recombines TRBV7-2 with TRBJ2-3; the D is unclear. Germline CDR1 reads SGHTA; CDR2 reads FQGNSA. Trimming left V 4 bases short and J 8 bases short, with 10 bases between. The CDR3 runs 12 residues. The CDR3, as DNA: TGTGCCAGCAGCTCCTCCCGGTCTACGCAGTATTTT. It is translated as CASSSSRSTQYF.

This clonotype was seen a few times. A read error may produce the germline difference seen at one junction end. V and J are TRBV28 and TRBJ1-1; D gene uncertain. Germline CDR1 reads MDHEN; CDR2 reads SYDVKM. The CDR3 covers 12 residues. CDR3 DNA sequence: TGTGTCAGCAGTATCCCAAGAGGTGAAGCTTTCTTT. Translated: CVSSIPRGEAFF.